This TCR beta chain was recorded in a study of graft-versus-host responses after intestinal transplantation. Study at large: Multivisceral, liver-intestinal, or isolated intestinal grafts went to recipients. Study-level findings and limits: Association was observed between peak circulating GvH clone levels and early post-transplant HvG declines.

The CDR3 length is 13 residues. V lost 0 bases to trimming and J lost 4 bases, with 7 bases between them. Germline V lookup: CDR1 MNHNY, CDR2 SVGAGI (reference sequence). On this clone itself: The antigen remains unidentified.

Measured with immunoSEQ multiplex PCR; TCRdb has only the in-frame clones, and not every one. Seen here are about 92,000 clones, 80% to 85% observed once, and the top ten hold about a sixth. The TCR originated in a human donor who received an intestinal transplant. Sequenced material: unstimulated CD8+ T cells sorted from spleen or lymph node cells, taken before intestinal transplant. This chain joins TRBV6-6 and TRBJ2-7; D ambiguous. CDR3 residues: CASSYSAVYEQYF. In DNA form, the CDR3 reads TGTGCCAGCAGTTACTCTGCGGTTTACGAGCAGTACTTC.